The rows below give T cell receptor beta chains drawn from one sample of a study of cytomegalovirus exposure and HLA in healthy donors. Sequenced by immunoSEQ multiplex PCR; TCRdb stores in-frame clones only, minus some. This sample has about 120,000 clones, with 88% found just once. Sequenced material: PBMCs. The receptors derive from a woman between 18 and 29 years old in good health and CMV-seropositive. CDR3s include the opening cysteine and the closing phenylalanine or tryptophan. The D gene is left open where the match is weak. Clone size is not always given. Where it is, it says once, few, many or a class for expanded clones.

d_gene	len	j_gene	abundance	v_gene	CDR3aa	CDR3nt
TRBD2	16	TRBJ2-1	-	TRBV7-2	CASSLGQRGWYNEQFF	TGTGCCAGCAGCTTAGGCCAGCGGGGTTGGTACAATGAGCAGTTCTTC
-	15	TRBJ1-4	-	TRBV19	CASSISQANNEKLFF	TGTGCCAGTAGTATCTCGCAGGCAAATAATGAAAAACTGTTTTTT
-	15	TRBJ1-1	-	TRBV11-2	CASSLRWRRTTEAFF	TGTGCCAGCAGCTTACGATGGCGGCGTACCACTGAAGCTTTCTTT
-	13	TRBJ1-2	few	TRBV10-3	CAISAETVYGYTF	TGTGCCATCAGTGCGGAGACCGTCTATGGCTACACCTTC
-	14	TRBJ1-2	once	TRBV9	CASSVGPGNYGYTF	TGTGCCAGCAGCGTAGGGCCAGGCAACTATGGCTACACCTTC
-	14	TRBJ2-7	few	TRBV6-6	CASSARRGAYEQYF	TGTGCCAGCAGTGCCCGCAGGGGAGCCTACGAGCAGTACTTC
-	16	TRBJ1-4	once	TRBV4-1	CASSQEPQGLNEKLFF	TGCGCCAGCAGCCAAGAACCACAGGGTCTTAATGAAAAACTGTTTTTT
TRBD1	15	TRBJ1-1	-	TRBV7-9	CASSLDKTGTTEAFF	TGTGCCAGCAGCCTTGATAAGACAGGGACCACTGAAGCTTTCTTT
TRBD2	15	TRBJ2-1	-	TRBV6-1	CASSDLAGAYNEQFF	TGTGCCAGCAGTGATCTAGCGGGGGCTTACAATGAGCAGTTCTTC
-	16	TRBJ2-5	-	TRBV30	CAWSVLSSSRGETQYF	TGTGCCTGGAGTGTACTATCTTCCTCTCGGGGAGAGACCCAGTACTTC
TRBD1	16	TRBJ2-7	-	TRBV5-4	CASSSMTGTGGHEQYF	TGTGCCAGCAGCTCGATGACCGGGACAGGGGGCCACGAGCAGTACTTC
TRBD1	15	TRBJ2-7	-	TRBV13	CASSPTGTGAHEQYF	TGTGCCAGCAGCCCAACCGGGACAGGGGCCCACGAGCAGTACTTC
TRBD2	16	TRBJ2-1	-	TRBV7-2	CASSLFSLAGEVEQFF	TGTGCCAGCAGCTTATTCAGCCTAGCGGGAGAGGTTGAGCAGTTCTTC
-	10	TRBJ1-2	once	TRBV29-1	CSVYRAGYTF	TGCAGCGTGTACAGGGCAGGCTACACCTTC
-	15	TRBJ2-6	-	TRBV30	CAWSVGTAGANVLTF	TGTGCCTGGAGTGTAGGTACAGCTGGGGCCAACGTCCTGACTTTC